This TCR beta chain appears in the sequencing data of a study of monozygotic twins with inflammatory bowel disease. Per germline, CDR1 SGHRS and CDR2 YFSETQ. The CDR3 is 16 amino acids. TCRdb reprocessed the 5' RACE reads, with one entry per CDR3 protein and no DNA. In all, the sample yields 300,000 to 350,000 distinct CDR3 sequences. The TCR sequence derives from a human donor with ulcerative colitis or Crohn's disease, or a healthy co-twin of an affected twin (not recorded which). J is TRBJ1-2 and V is TRBV5-1. Sequencing was carried out using blood. CDR3 sequence: CASSLERGNFNYGYTF.